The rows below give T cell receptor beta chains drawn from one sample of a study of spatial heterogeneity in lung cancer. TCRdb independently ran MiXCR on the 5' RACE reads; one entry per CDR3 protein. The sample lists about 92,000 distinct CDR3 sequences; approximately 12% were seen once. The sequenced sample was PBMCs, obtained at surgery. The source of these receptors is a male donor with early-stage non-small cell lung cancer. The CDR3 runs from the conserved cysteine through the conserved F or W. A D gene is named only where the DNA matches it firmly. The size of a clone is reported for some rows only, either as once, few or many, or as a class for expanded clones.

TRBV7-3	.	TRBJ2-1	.	TGTGCCAGCAGCTCCCAAGCGGTTAGCTCCTACAATGAGCAGTTCTTC	CASSSQAVSSYNEQFF
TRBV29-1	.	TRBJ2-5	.	TGCAGCAAACGATCCGGTGGTGGGACCCAGTACTTC	CSKRSGGGTQYF
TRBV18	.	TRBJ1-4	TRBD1	TGTGCCAGCTCACCCCGGACAGGGGACGAAAAACTGTTTTTT	CASSPRTGDEKLFF
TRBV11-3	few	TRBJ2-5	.	TGTGCCAGCAGCCCTGCTGCCTCGTCGGAGACCCAGTACTTC	CASSPAASSETQYF
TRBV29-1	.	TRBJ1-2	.	TGCAGCGTTGTGCGGGACGGGAATAACTATGGCTACACCTTC	CSVVRDGNNYGYTF
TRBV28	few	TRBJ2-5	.	TGTGCCAGCAGTTCAGGGGCGTTGGATGAAGAGACCCAGTACTTC	CASSSGALDEETQYF
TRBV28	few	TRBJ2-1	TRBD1	TGTGCCAGCAGTCGACAGGGTGGCTCCTACAATGAGCAGTTCTTC	CASSRQGGSYNEQFF
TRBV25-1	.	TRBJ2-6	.	TGTGCCAGCAGATCAGGGATAGAGGGGGCCAACGTCCTGACTTTC	CASRSGIEGANVLTF
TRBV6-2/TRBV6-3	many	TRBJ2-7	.	TGTGCCAGCACCAATGGGTACGAGCAGTACTTC	CASTNGYEQYF
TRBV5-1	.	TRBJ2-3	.	TGCGCCAGCAGCTTGGGAACGATAACGGATACGCAGTATTTT	CASSLGTITDTQYF
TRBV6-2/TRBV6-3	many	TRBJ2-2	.	TGTGCCAGCAGTTACTCCGGGGCCCCCGGGGAGCTGTTTTTT	CASSYSGAPGELFF
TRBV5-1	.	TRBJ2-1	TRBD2	TGCGCCAGCAGCTTGGGATCTAGCGGGGTTTACAATGAGCAGTTCTTC	CASSLGSSGVYNEQFF
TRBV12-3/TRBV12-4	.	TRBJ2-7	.	TGTGCCAGCAGTTTAGTGACGGGGGCATACTCCTACGAGCAGTACTTC	CASSLVTGAYSYEQYF
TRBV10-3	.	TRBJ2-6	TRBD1	TGTGCCATCAGTGATAACAGGGGAACTGGGGCCAACGTCCTGACTTTC	CAISDNRGTGANVLTF
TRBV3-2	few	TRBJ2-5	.	TGTGCCAGCAGCCAGGACCCCCGTCCGAACTTACTCGAGACCCAGTACTTC	CASSQDPRPNLLETQYF
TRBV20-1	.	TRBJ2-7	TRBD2	TGCAGTGCTAGAGATCCGGGGGGAGCCTACGAGCAGTACTTC	CSARDPGGAYEQYF
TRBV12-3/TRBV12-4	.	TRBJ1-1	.	TGTGCCAGCACCAGCCACGGGGCTGAAGCTTTCTTT	CASTSHGAEAFF
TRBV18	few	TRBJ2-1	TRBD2	TGTGCCAGCGCCCCTAGCGGGAGGGGCAATGAGCAGTTCTTC	CASAPSGRGNEQFF
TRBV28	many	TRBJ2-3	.	TGTGCCAGCAACGCCGTGAGGGGCGCTACGATAATTAGCACAGATACGCAGTATTTT	CASNAVRGATIISTDTQYF
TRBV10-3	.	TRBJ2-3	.	TGTGCCATCAGTGCGGGAGGCACAGATACGCAGTATTTT	CAISAGGTDTQYF
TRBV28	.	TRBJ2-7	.	TGTGCCAGCCACATCGAGGGCAGGGCCTCCTACGAGCAGTACTTC	CASHIEGRASYEQYF
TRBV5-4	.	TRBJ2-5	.	TGTGCCAGCAGCTTGAAGGTCGGGAACCAAGAGACCCAGTACTTC	CASSLKVGNQETQYF